The present TCR beta chain was sequenced within a study of T cells in narcolepsy. Background on the study: Healthy controls were enrolled alongside patients with narcolepsy type 1 or type 2.

Study findings and constraints: Blood of same and different patients, but not healthy controls, reportedly held recurring autoreactive clonotypes.

Measured with immunoSEQ multiplex PCR; TCRdb has only the in-frame clones, and not every one. The top ten hold around 1.2% of the sample, which has 31,000 or so clones, approximately 87% seen once. Comments on this clone: Its cognate antigen is unknown.

Trimming stripped 0 bases from V and 6 bases from J, with 14 bases between. Germline V lookup: CDR1 LGHNA, CDR2 YSLEER. The CDR3 is 15 amino acids. The TCR comes from a human donor with narcolepsy. Material for sequencing was CD45RA- memory CD4+ T cells from PBMCs. V usage is TRBV4-3 and J usage is TRBJ1-1, with D possibly TRBD1 on 6 matching bases. CDR3 coding DNA: TGCGCCAGCAGCCAAGATTGGTACAGGGCCCCTGAAGCTTTCTTT. Encoded protein: CASSQDWYRAPEAFF.